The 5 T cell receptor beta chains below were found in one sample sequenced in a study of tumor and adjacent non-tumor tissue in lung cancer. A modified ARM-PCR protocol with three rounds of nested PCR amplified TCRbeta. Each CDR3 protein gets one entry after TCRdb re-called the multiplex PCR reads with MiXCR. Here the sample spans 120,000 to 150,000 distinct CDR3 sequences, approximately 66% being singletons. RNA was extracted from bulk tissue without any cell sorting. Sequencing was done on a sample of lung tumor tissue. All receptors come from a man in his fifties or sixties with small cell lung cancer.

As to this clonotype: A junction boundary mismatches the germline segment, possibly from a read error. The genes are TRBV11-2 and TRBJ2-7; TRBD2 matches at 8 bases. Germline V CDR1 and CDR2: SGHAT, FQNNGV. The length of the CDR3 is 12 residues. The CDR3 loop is CASSAGGGEQHF. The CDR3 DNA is TGTGCCAGCAGTGCCGGGGGGGGCGAGCAGCACTTC.

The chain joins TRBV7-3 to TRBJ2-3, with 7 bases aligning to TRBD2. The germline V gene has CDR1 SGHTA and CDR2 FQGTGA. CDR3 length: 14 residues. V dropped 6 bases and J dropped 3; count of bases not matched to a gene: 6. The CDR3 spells CASSGAGLTDTQYF. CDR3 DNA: TGTGCCAGCAGTGGAGCGGGATTGACAGATACGCAGTATTTT.

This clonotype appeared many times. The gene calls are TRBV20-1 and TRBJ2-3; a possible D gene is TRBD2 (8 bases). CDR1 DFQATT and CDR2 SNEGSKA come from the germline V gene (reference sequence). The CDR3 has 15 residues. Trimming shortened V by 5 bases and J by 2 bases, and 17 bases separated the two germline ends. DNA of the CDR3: TGCAGTGCTGAGGGGGCTAGCGGGTCCACAGATACGCAGTATTTT. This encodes CSAEGASGSTDTQYF.

The CDR3 loop reads CASRWGRETEAFF. CDR3 coding DNA: TGCGCCAGTCGGTGGGGGAGAGAGACTGAAGCTTTCTTT. The chain employs TRBV4-1 and TRBJ1-1; D is perhaps TRBD1 (5 bases). The CDR3 runs to 13 residues. The germline CDR1 and CDR2 sequences are MGHRA and YSYEKL. The germline V and J ends were trimmed by 9 bases and 5 bases, with 16 bases remaining between them.

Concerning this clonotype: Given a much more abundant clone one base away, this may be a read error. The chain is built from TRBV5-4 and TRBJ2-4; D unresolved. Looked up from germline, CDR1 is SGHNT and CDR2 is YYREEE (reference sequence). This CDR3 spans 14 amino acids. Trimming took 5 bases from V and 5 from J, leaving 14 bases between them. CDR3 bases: TGTGCCAGCAGTTATTTGGATACCGAAAACATTCAGTACTTC. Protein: CASSYLDTENIQYF.